These 5 T cell receptor beta chains came from one sample sequenced in a study of cytomegalovirus exposure and HLA in healthy donors. Both 60 Vbeta primers and 13 Jbeta primers went into the PCR. Assay: immunoSEQ multiplex PCR; the TCRdb copy retains only in-frame clones and omits some. The sample comprises over 130,000 clones, about four fifths of which are singletons, and around 2.4% rests with the top ten. The specimen sequenced was PBMCs. The origin of the receptors is a male donor in good health and CMV-seronegative.

The chain uses TRBV15 and TRBJ2-7; 9 bases align to TRBD1. Germline loops: CDR1 LNHNV, CDR2 YYDKDF (reference sequence). The CDR3 is 14 residues long. V shed 3 bases and J 3 bases; nucleotides not matched to a gene: 3. As DNA, the CDR3 is TGTGCCACCAGCAGGGGGACAGGGATCTACGAGCAGTACTTC. Protein: CATSRGTGIYEQYF.

V is TRBV19 and J is TRBJ1-2; a possible D gene is TRBD1 (5 bases). Trimming took off 2 bases at V and 7 bases at J, with 14 bases between the two ends. In germline, CDR1 is LNHDA, CDR2 SQIVND (reference sequence). This CDR3 has 14 residues. Written as DNA, the CDR3 is TGTGCCAGTAGTATACGCGGAGAAGGGGCTGGCTACACCTTC. Amino acids: CASSIRGEGAGYTF.

The chain employs TRBV6-5 and TRBJ2-7, with D possibly matching TRBD1 (7 bases). The CDR3 consists of 16 residues. Germline V gene lookup returns CDR1 MNHEY and CDR2 SVGAGI. V lost 2 bases and J 1 base, leaving 15 bases between the germline ends. The CDR3 coding sequence is TGTGCCAGCAGTTACACCACAGGGGAGGTTTCCTACGAGCAGTACTTC. Translated: CASSYTTGEVSYEQYF.

This rearrangement joins TRBV13 to TRBJ2-7; no firm D call. Looked up from germline, CDR1 is PRHDT and CDR2 is FYEKMQ (reference sequence). This CDR3 contains 14 residues. Between the trimmed V and J ends, which lost 1 base and 2 bases, there was a span of 9 bases. The CDR3 here is CASSLAGPTYEQYF. The CDR3 DNA reads TGTGCCAGCAGCTTAGCAGGTCCCACCTACGAGCAGTACTTC.

V is TRBV7-2 and J is TRBJ2-1, with a possible D match to TRBD2 (5 bases). CDR3 size: 15 residues. Germline values: CDR1 SGHTA, CDR2 FQGNSA. V was pared by 1 base and J by 0 bases, with 7 bases between. The CDR3 protein is CASSLGTYSYNEQFF. As DNA, the CDR3 is TGTGCCAGCAGCTTAGGGACTTACTCCTACAATGAGCAGTTCTTC.